This TCR beta chain was recorded in a study of blood T cell repertoires in COVID-19 (dated by TCRdb to 2020 to 2021). For context, the study as a whole: The collaborator samples originated in the United States, Italy and Spain and spanned the acute and convalescent phases of COVID-19. A freely available public database, intended as a resource for researchers studying the immune response to SARS-CoV-2, is where the repertoires were released. The material from the prospective study consisted of cDNA or gDNA derived from T cells, B-cell-depleted T cells, or PBMCs. Subjects who had been exposed to COVID-19, were actively infected with it, or had recovered from it provided the deeply sampled blood TCRbeta repertoires that made up the dataset. HLA class I and class II types, where available, came from metadata supplied by the sample provider rather than from assay-based typing. Sample metadata almost always included a de-identified subject ID, COVID-19 status, age in years and sex. Samples came from the ongoing ImmuneRACE study (first 160 participants) plus 1,254 subjects from 6 global collaborators.

The collaborating institutions used their own protocols to collect whole blood in K2EDTA tubes. For TCRbeta analysis, collaborators shipped samples in one of three forms: frozen whole blood, isolated PBMCs, or DNA extracted from either of those sample types. TCRbeta CDR3 regions were amplified from genomic DNA by means of the immunoSEQ Assay, a bias-controlled multiplex PCR. On the study's bioinformatics: Within the assay, amplification of reference gene primers was used to estimate how many nucleated cells each sample contained. To quantify the absolute abundance of each unique TCRbeta CDR3 rearrangement, sequence reads were collapsed and filtered. For each sample, productive Simpson clonality was calculated by taking the square root of Simpson's diversity index across productive rearrangements. Entries here come from immuneACCESS through TCRdb and include only in-frame sequences with V and J called. Some clones fail to appear in such tables; in the studies checked, an unresolved V gene covers under half of the shortfall, and the cause of the remainder is unknown. That table furnishes V, J and clone size, whereas the DNA furnished D and trimming. The sample has around 200,000 clones on record, roughly 88% of them singletons. The ten largest account for over 9.5% of the sample.

CDR1 and CDR2 (SNHLY, FYNNEI) derive from the germline V gene. The CDR3, cysteine through phenylalanine, is 15 amino acids long. The DNA shown is the 45-base CDR3, in frame from base 1. The V end gives up 5 bases and the J end 1 base, leaving 4 bases in the junction not matched to a gene. Here is what the overall study found, with its caveats: The quantity of clinical and demographic metadata differed by source and by participant and was supplied without curation.

A word on this clone: Which antigen it targets is not known. Per-base quality was not reported, and no clone a single base away is much larger than it.

The V and J segments used are TRBV2 and TRBJ1-5, and TRBD1 aligns with 8 junction nucleotides. This sequence was found in a human donor with active or convalescent COVID-19. The donor label of this sample is uncertain. Specimen: peripheral blood. The encoded CDR3 is CASSRQGSSNQPQHF. The DNA sequence reads TGTGCCAGCAGTCGACAGGGGTCGAGCAATCAGCCCCAGCATTTT.